This T cell receptor (beta chain) appears in the sequencing data of a study of T cells after yellow fever vaccination. Study-wide results and limits: Booster sampling recovered most clones from primary vaccination (under 97% CD4, 88% CD8). Shared CD4/CD8 clonotypes were a small share, likely from convergent recombination.

UMIs were added to TCR cDNA along with a universal primer site when it was made by 5'RACE template switching. TCRdb analysed the 5' RACE reads with MiXCR anew, one entry per CDR3 protein. Among under 600,000 distinct CDR3 sequences listed, 21% were seen once. CDR1 and CDR2 from the germline V gene are SGHTA and FQGNSA. The CDR3 is 14 amino acids. Trimming shortened V by 1 base and J by 4 bases, and 10 bases separated the two germline ends. Ten or more counts support this clonotype. What it binds is unknown. The sequenced sample was PBMCs, obtained around 3 weeks after the first yellow fever vaccination. V is TRBV7-2 and J is TRBJ1-2; the D is unclear. The sequence came from a man aged 18 to 30 who received the YFV17D yellow fever vaccine. In nucleotides, the CDR3 is TGTGCCAGCAGCTTAGGTGGCAGGTTCTATGGCTACACCTTC. This translates into CASSLGGRFYGYTF.